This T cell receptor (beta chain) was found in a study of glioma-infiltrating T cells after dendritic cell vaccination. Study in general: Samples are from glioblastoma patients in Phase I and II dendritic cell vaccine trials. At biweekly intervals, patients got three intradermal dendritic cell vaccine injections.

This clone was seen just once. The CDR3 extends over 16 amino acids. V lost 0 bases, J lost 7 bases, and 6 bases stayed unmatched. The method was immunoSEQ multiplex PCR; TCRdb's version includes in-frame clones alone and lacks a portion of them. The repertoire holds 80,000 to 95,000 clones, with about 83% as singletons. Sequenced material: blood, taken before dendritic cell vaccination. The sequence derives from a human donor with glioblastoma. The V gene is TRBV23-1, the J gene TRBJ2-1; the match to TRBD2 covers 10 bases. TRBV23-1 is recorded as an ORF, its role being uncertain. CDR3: CASSQSRAGGPNEQFF. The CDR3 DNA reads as TGCGCCAGCAGTCAATCGCGAGCGGGAGGGCCGAATGAGCAGTTCTTC.